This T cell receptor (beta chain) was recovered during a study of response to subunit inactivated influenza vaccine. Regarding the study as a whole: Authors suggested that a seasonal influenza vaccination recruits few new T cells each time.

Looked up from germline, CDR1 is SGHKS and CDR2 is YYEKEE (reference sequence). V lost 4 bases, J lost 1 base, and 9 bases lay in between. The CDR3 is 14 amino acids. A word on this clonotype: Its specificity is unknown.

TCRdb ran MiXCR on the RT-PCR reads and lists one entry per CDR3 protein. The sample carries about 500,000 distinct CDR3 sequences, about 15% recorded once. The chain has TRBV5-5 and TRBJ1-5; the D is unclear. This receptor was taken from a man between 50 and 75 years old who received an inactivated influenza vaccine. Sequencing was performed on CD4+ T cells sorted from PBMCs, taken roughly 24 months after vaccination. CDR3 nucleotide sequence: TGTGCCAGCAGCGAGGCATGGAGCAATCAGCCCCAGCATTTT. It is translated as CASSEAWSNQPQHF.